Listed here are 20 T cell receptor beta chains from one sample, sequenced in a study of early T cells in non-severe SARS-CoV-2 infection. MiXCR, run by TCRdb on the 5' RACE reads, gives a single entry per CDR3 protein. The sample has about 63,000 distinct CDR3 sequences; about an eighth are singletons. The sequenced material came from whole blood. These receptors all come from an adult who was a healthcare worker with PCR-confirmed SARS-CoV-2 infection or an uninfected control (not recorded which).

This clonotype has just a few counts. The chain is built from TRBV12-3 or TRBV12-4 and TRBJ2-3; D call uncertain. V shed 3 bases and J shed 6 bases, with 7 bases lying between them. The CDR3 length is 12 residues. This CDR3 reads CASSLAGDTQYF. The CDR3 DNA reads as TGTGCCAGCAGTTTGGCTGGGGATACGCAGTATTTT.

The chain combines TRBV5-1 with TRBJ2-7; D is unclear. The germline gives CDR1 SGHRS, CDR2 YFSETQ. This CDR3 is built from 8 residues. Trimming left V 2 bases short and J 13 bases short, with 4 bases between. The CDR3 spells CASSLGYF. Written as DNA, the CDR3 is TGCGCCAGCAGCTTAGGCTACTTC. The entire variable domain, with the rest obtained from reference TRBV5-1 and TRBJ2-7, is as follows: KAGVTQTPRYLIKTRGQQVTLSCSPISGHRSVSWYQQTPGQGLQFLFEYFSETQRNKGNFPGRFSGRQFSNSRSEMNVSTLELGDSALYLCASSLGYFGPGTRLTVT.

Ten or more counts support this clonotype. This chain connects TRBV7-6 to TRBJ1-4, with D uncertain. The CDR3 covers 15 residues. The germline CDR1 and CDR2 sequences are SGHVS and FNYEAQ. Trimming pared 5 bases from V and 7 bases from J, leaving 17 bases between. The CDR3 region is CASSPDGRGGEKLFF. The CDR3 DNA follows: TGTGCCAGCAGCCCAGACGGGCGAGGAGGTGAAAAACTGTTTTTT.

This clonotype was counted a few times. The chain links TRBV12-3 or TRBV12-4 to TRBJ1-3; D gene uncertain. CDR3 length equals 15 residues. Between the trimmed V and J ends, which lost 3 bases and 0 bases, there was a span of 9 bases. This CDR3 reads CASSFRLRSGNTIYF. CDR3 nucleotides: TGTGCCAGCAGTTTCAGGCTACGCTCTGGAAACACCATATATTTT.

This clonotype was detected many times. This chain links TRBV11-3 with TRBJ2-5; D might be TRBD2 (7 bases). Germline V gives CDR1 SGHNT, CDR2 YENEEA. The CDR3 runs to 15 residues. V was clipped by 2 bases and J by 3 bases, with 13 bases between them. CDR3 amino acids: CASSLFGGLEETQYF. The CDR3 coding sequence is TGTGCCAGCAGCTTATTCGGGGGGCTGGAAGAGACCCAGTACTTC.

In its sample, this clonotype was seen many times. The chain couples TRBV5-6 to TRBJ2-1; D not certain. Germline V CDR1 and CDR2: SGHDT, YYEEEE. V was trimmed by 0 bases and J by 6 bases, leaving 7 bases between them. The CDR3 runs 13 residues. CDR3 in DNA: TGTGCCAGCAGCTTGGTGCTCGCCAATGAGCAGTTCTTC. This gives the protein CASSLVLANEQFF.

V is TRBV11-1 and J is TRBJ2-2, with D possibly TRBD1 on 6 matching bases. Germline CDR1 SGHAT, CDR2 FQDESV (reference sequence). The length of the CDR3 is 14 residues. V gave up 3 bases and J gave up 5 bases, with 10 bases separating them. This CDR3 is CASSFLGGTGELFF. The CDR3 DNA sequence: TGTGCCAGCAGCTTTTTAGGGGGTACCGGGGAGCTGTTTTTT.

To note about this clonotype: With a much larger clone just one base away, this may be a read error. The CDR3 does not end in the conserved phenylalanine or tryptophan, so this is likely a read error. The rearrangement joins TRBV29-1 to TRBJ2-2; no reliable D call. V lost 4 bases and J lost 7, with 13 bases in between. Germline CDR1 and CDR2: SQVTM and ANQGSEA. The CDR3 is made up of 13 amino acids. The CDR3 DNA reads TGCAGCGTTGTCGGCAGGAGTATCGGGGAGCTGTTTTCT. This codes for CSVVGRSIGELFS.

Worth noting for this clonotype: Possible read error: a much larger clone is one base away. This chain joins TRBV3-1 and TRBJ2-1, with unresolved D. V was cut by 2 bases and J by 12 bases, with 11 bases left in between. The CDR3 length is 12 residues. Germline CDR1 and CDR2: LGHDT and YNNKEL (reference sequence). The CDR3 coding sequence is TGTGCCAGCAGCCAACCACAGACACGGCAGTTCTTC. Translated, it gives CASSQPQTRQFF.

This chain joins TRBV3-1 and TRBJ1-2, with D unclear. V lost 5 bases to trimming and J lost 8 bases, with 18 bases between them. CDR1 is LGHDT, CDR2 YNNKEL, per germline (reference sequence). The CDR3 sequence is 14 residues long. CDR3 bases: TGTGCCAGCAGCATCCTGACCGCGCCAGGCGGCTACACCTTC. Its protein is CASSILTAPGGYTF.

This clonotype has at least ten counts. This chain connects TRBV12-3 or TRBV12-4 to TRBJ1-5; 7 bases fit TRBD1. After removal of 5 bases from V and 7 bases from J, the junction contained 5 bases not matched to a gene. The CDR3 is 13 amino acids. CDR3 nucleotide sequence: TGTGCCAGCAGTCTGACAGGGAGACAGCCCCAGCATTTT. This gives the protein CASSLTGRQPQHF.

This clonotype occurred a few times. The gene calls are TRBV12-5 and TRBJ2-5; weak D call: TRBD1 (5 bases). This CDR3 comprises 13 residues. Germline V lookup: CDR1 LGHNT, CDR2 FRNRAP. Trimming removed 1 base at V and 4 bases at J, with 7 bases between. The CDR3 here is CASGLGQTETQYF. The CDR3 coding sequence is TGTGCTAGTGGTTTGGGACAGACAGAGACCCAGTACTTC.

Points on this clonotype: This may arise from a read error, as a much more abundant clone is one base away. The CDR3 coding sequence is TGTGTCAGCAGCAGGGACAGGACCACAGATACGCAGTATTTT. This gives the protein CVSSRDRTTDTQYF. V is TRBV11-2 and J is TRBJ2-3; 8 positions agree with TRBD1. Per the germline V gene, CDR1 is SGHAT and CDR2 is FQNNGV. The CDR3 spans 14 residues.

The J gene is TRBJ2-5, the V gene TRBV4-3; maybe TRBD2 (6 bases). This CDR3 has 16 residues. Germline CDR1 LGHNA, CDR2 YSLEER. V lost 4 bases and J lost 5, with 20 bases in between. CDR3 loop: CASSPTPNGGWETQYF. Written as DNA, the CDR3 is TGCGCCAGCAGCCCCACCCCGAACGGGGGTTGGGAGACCCAGTACTTC.

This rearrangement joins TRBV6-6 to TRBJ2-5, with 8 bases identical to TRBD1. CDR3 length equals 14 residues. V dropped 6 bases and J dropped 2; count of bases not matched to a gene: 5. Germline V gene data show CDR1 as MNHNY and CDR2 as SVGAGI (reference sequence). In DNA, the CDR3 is TGTGCCAGCAGAAGGACAGGGAGGCAAGAGACCCAGTACTTC. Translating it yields CASRRTGRQETQYF.

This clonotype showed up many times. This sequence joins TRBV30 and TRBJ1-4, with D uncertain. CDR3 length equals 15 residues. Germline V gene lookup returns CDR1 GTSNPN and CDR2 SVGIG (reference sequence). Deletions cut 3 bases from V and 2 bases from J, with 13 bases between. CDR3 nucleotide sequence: TGTGCCTGGAGAGCCAAAGAACAGACTAATGAAAAACTGTTTTTT. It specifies CAWRAKEQTNEKLFF.

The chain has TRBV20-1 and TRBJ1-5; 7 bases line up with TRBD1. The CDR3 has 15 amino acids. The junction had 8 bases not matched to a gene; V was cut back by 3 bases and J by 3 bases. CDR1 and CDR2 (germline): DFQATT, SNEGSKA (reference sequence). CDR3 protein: CSAREIDRDNQPQHF. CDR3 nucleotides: TGCAGTGCTAGGGAGATAGACAGGGACAATCAGCCCCAGCATTTT.

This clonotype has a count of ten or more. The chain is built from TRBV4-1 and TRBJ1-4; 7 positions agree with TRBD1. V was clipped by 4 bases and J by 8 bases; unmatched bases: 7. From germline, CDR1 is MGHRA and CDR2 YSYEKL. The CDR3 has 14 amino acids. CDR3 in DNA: TGCGCCAGCAGCCCCTTGGGAGGGGGCGAAAAACTGTTTTTT. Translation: CASSPLGGGEKLFF.

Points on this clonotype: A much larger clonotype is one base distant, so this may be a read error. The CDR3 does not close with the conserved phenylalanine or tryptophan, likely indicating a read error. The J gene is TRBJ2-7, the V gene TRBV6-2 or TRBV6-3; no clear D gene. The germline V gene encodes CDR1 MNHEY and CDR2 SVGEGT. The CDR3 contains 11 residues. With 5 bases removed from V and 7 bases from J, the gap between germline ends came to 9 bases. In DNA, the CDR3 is TGTGCCAGCAGTGACGGTCGGGAGCAGTACATC. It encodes CASSDGREQYI.

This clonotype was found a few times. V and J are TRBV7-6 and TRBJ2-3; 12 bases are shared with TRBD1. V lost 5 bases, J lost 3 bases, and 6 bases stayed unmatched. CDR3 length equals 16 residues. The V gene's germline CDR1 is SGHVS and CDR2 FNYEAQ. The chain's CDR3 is CASSLGTGGGTDTQYF. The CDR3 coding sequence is TGTGCCAGCAGCCTAGGGACAGGGGGCGGAACAGATACGCAGTATTTT.